The rows below give T cell receptor beta chains drawn from one sample of a study of T-cell memory formation after mild COVID-19. TCRdb processed the 5' RACE reads anew with MiXCR; each CDR3 protein has one entry. The table records over 130,000 distinct CDR3 sequences, 14% of them present only once. The sequenced sample was PBMCs or a T cell subset sorted from them (not recorded which). The receptors here all came from an adult woman who had mild COVID-19 (a few samples of this study predate the infection). Cell type and time point are not known. Each CDR3 is given without its conserved first and last residue.

TRBJ2-1 TRBV12-3/TRBV12-4 ASSPGTGPNEQF
TRBJ1-6 TRBV6-5 ASSLTENSPLH
TRBJ2-7 TRBV12-3/TRBV12-4 ASSSGGYEQY
TRBJ2-7 TRBV12-3/TRBV12-4 ASSFAGEQY
TRBJ1-1 TRBV9 ASSVVGGGSNTEAF
TRBJ2-7 TRBV4-1 ASSQEGTVYEQY
TRBJ2-7 TRBV5-1 ASSLGTASYEQY
TRBJ2-7 TRBV19 ASIGTSGPEQY
TRBJ2-7 TRBV7-3 ASSLGARGSEQY
TRBJ1-2 TRBV9 ASSVGTSYGYT
TRBJ2-2 TRBV9 ASSQIGDPVIGELF
TRBJ2-5 TRBV29-1 SVTGYETQY
TRBJ2-1 TRBV6-6 ASTITGGFDNEQF
TRBJ2-7 TRBV7-6 ASSFSGRGEQY
TRBJ1-1 TRBV5-1 ASSHYQTQNTEAF
TRBJ1-1 TRBV7-2 ASSIRTGTNTEAF
TRBJ1-2 TRBV24-1 ATSVGTGLEGYT
TRBJ2-3 TRBV29-1 SAWTSGSRHPDTQY
TRBJ2-2 TRBV2 ASSNGWGTTNTGELF
TRBJ1-5 TRBV19 ASSTGQGVNQPQH
TRBJ1-6 TRBV7-8 ASSFKDTSPVSPLH
TRBJ2-7 TRBV27 ASSWSSYEQY
TRBJ1-1 TRBV5-1 ASSADRSGTEAF
TRBJ1-2 TRBV9 ASSVDESGDGYT
TRBJ1-2 TRBV6-5 ASSPTGGGYGYT
TRBJ2-7 TRBV5-1 ASSLGTGGEDEQY
TRBJ1-1 TRBV4-2 ASSRGTGGSEAF
TRBJ2-3 TRBV5-1 ASSREELAGDTQY
TRBJ2-7 TRBV4-1 ASSQFGGSYEQY
TRBJ2-5 TRBV3-1 ASSQEASGQETQY
TRBJ2-7 TRBV12-3/TRBV12-4 ASSFGGAQY
TRBJ2-5 TRBV4-1 ASSLGVAGGRETQY
TRBJ2-7 TRBV4-2 ASSQAANGAYEQY
TRBJ2-5 TRBV7-6 ASSLVNETQY
TRBJ2-3 TRBV7-9 ASSFSTDTQY
TRBJ1-2 TRBV20-1 SASPRWGGYT
TRBJ2-7 TRBV6-5 ASSYSWDSGSYEQY
TRBJ2-5 TRBV7-7 ASSLGAARQETQY